A selection of T cell receptor beta chains follows, all from one sample in a study of beta chain features in type 1 diabetes. Clones were sequenced by immunoSEQ multiplex PCR, and TCRdb holds only the in-frame ones, with some missing. The data hold some 150,000 clones, with 9.7% observed a single time. The sequenced sample was central memory CD4+ T cells from blood. The origin of the receptors is a middle-aged woman in good health. Both conserved end residues are trimmed from each CDR3.

j_call: TRBJ2-5
v_call: TRBV5-1
cdr3_aa: ASSLLDGLAETQY

j_call: TRBJ1-2
v_call: TRBV5-1
cdr3_aa: ASSWTPSDRGYGYT

j_call: TRBJ2-1
v_call: TRBV28
cdr3_aa: ASPPSGGANEQF

j_call: TRBJ1-2
v_call: TRBV28
cdr3_aa: ASRRGGVGGYT

j_call: TRBJ1-3
v_call: TRBV5-8
cdr3_aa: ASSLVGRAGNTIY

j_call: TRBJ1-1
v_call: TRBV5-1
cdr3_aa: ASSLLSDMNTEAF

j_call: TRBJ1-1
v_call: TRBV25-1
cdr3_aa: ASSEQGFEAF

j_call: TRBJ2-7
v_call: TRBV7-9
cdr3_aa: ASSVDAGTGC

j_call: TRBJ1-1
v_call: TRBV5-4
cdr3_aa: ASSLGGNTEAF

j_call: TRBJ2-7
v_call: TRBV10-2
cdr3_aa: ASSEILGQGFSYEQY

j_call: TRBJ2-1
v_call: TRBV9
cdr3_aa: ASSVGVGLAGEEQF

j_call: TRBJ2-5
v_call: TRBV4-3
cdr3_aa: ASSQTTGGPETQY

j_call: TRBJ2-7
v_call: TRBV7-2
cdr3_aa: ASSLGGPAGGREQY

j_call: TRBJ2-2
v_call: TRBV9
cdr3_aa: ASSYGGANTGELF

j_call: TRBJ1-6
v_call: TRBV18
cdr3_aa: ASSPTGTGLSPLH

j_call: TRBJ2-2
v_call: TRBV19
cdr3_aa: ASSPLGRGVGTGELF